The subject of this entry is one T cell receptor beta chain. Its specificity is unknown. A single record per CDR3 protein comes from TCRdb applying MiXCR to the 5' RACE reads. Of tens of thousands of distinct CDR3 sequences listed, roughly 14% are singletons. This specimen comes from a study of T-cell memory formation after mild COVID-19. General observations from the study: The appearance of some responding clones in pre-infection memory suggested that cross-reactive memory joined.

The germline CDR1 and CDR2 sequences are SGDLS and YYNGEE. The CDR3 spans 13 residues. Trimming removed 1 base from V and 0 bases from J, with 4 bases in between. The receptor was isolated from an adult woman who had mild COVID-19 (a few samples of this study predate the infection). Cell type and time point are not known. Material for sequencing was PBMCs or a T cell subset sorted from them (not recorded which). The chain is built from TRBV9 and TRBJ2-5; D not certain. The CDR3 nucleotides are TGTGCCAGCAGCGTAAAGTACCAAGAGACCCAGTACTTC. Translated: CASSVKYQETQYF.